The 9 T cell receptor beta chains reported below all come from one sample, sequenced in a study of T-cell reconstitution after alpha-beta-depleted transplantation in children (TCRdb year 2016). Library construction relied on PCR. Data came from an Illumina HiSeq 2500. TCR library preparation used molecular barcoding, with unique molecular identifiers applied to normalize quantification of the TCRbeta repertoire. TCRdb ran its own pipeline on the public reads, namely fastp trimming at Q25 and MiXCR clone calling, and kept in-frame beta chains. Each record represents a unique CDR3 protein, reported with the most common genes and DNA among its rows. The sample table records hundreds of thousands of distinct CDR3 sequences; roughly 15% of these occur just once. Together, the top ten hold over 0.95% of the sample. The sequences come from PBMCs from the stem cell graft donor, collected from the stem cell graft. Source of these receptors: a human donor who donated a stem cell graft to a child with acute myeloid leukemia.

This clonotype was seen many times. The gene calls are TRBV20-1 and TRBJ1-4; 9 nucleotides match TRBD1. This CDR3 has 14 residues. Germline V lookup: CDR1 DFQATT, CDR2 SNEGSKA (reference sequence). The junction had 8 bases not matched to a gene; V was cut back by 4 bases and J by 8 bases. The DNA of the CDR3 is TGCAGTGCTACTCCGGGACAGGGTATAGAAAAACTGTTTTTT. This sequence encodes CSATPGQGIEKLFF.

Many counts were recorded for this clonotype. The chain is built from TRBV29-1 and TRBJ2-7; TRBD1 matches at 7 bases. The CDR3 is 12 amino acids. Germline loops: CDR1 SQVTM, CDR2 ANQGSEA. After removal of 7 bases from V and 0 bases from J, the junction contained 3 bases not matched to a gene. The CDR3 region is CSAGDSSYEQYF. CDR3 in DNA: TGCAGCGCTGGGGACAGCTCCTACGAGCAGTACTTC.

This clonotype was seen a few times. The chain is built from TRBV28 and TRBJ2-1, with a tentative D call TRBD2 (5 bases). CDR1 and CDR2 from the germline V gene are MDHEN and SYDVKM. The CDR3 totals 16 residues. The germline V and J ends were trimmed by 2 bases and 3 bases, with 14 bases remaining between them. CDR3 sequence: CASSLGAGDYYNEQFF. CDR3 sequence (DNA): TGTGCCAGCAGTTTAGGAGCCGGGGATTACTACAATGAGCAGTTCTTC.

The sample holds a few counts of this clonotype. V usage is TRBV20-1 and J usage is TRBJ2-2, with TRBD2 as a possible D gene (5 bases). Germline CDR1 is DFQATT and CDR2 is SNEGSKA (reference sequence). With 3 bases removed from V and 5 bases from J, the gap between germline ends came to 10 bases. This CDR3 has 13 residues. The CDR3 region is CSASSRRTGELFF. In DNA, the CDR3 is TGCAGTGCTAGTTCGAGGAGGACCGGGGAGCTGTTTTTT.

This clonotype occurred a few times. This chain joins TRBV7-2 and TRBJ1-2; D possibly corresponds to TRBD1 (5 bases). Trimming removed 5 bases from V and 4 bases from J, with 14 bases in between. This CDR3 has 14 amino acids. Per the germline V gene, CDR1 is SGHTA and CDR2 is FQGNSA. The CDR3 DNA reads as TGTGCCAGCAGCCCCGGTGGAGGGGTCTATGGCTACACCTTC. Residues: CASSPGGGVYGYTF. Full variable domain (remainder filled in from reference TRBV7-2 and TRBJ1-2): GAGVSQSPSNKVTEKGKDVELRCDPISGHTALYWYRQSLGQGLEFLIYFQGNSAPDKSGLPSDRFSAERTGGSVSTLTIQRTQQEDSAVYLCASSPGGGVYGYTFGSGTRLTVV.

The J gene is TRBJ1-2, the V gene TRBV6-5; 8 nucleotides match TRBD1. CDR3 length: 13 residues. After removal of 4 bases from V and 6 bases from J, the junction contained 4 bases not matched to a gene. Germline V gives CDR1 MNHEY, CDR2 SVGAGI. CDR3 loop: CASSLQGVNGYTF. The CDR3 DNA reads as TGTGCCAGCAGTTTACAGGGGGTGAATGGCTACACCTTC.

This rearrangement joins TRBV4-3 to TRBJ2-2, with D possibly being TRBD1 (6 bases). Germline CDR1 and CDR2: LGHNA and YSLEER. V lost 4 bases, J lost 3 bases, and 9 bases lay in between. The CDR3 runs 14 residues. The CDR3 DNA sequence: TGCGCCAGCAGCCGAGGACAGTACACCGGGGAGCTGTTTTTT. It yields the protein CASSRGQYTGELFF.

The V and J genes are TRBV12-3 or TRBV12-4 and TRBJ1-4, with D hard to call. The V gene lost 0 bases and the J gene lost 8 bases, with 10 bases spanning the gap. The CDR3 is 14 residues long. The chain's CDR3 is CASSLAGFREKLFF. The CDR3 nucleotides read TGTGCCAGCAGTTTAGCAGGGTTCAGGGAAAAACTGTTTTTT.

The chain joins TRBV25-1 to TRBJ2-7; either TRBD1 or TRBD2 may fit D (5 bases each). Germline loops: CDR1 MGHDK, CDR2 SYGVNS. This CDR3 has 15 amino acids. Trimming shortened V by 7 bases and J by 4 bases, and 20 bases separated the two germline ends. CDR3 region: CASTPPGGEIYEQYF. CDR3 nucleotide sequence: TGTGCCAGCACCCCTCCTGGGGGAGAAATTTACGAGCAGTACTTC.